This record concerns one TCR beta chain sequence. Its antigen is as yet unknown. Looked up from germline, CDR1 is SNHLY and CDR2 is FYNNEI. This CDR3 is built from 16 residues. Trimming took 5 bases from V and 2 from J; bases not matched to a gene: 10. The sample is drawn from a study of cytomegalovirus exposure and HLA in healthy donors. 13 Jbeta primers and 60 Vbeta primers were used for the PCR. The repertoire was sequenced with immunoSEQ multiplex PCR; TCRdb's copy has only in-frame clones and lacks some. The sample gives some 84,000 clones, 63% of which show up once; approximately 15% is in the top ten. Study results and caveats: Other equally common chains were less clonally expanded than HLA-associated TCR beta chains, a later analysis showed. Across donors, most TCRs were seen rarely, yet some public ones were widespread. Exclusion applied to some V segments, including TRBV6-2 and TRBV6-3, as they were indistinguishable. The authors listed some 150 TCR beta chains as cytomegalovirus-associated.

The sequence was collected from a woman aged 40-49 years in good health and CMV-seropositive. The material sequenced was PBMCs. The chain employs TRBV2 and TRBJ1-2; TRBD1 agrees at 8 bases. The CDR3, as DNA: TGTGCCAGCAGTTCAACGACAGGGGAAGGGAACTATGGCTACACCTTC. Translated: CASSSTTGEGNYGYTF.